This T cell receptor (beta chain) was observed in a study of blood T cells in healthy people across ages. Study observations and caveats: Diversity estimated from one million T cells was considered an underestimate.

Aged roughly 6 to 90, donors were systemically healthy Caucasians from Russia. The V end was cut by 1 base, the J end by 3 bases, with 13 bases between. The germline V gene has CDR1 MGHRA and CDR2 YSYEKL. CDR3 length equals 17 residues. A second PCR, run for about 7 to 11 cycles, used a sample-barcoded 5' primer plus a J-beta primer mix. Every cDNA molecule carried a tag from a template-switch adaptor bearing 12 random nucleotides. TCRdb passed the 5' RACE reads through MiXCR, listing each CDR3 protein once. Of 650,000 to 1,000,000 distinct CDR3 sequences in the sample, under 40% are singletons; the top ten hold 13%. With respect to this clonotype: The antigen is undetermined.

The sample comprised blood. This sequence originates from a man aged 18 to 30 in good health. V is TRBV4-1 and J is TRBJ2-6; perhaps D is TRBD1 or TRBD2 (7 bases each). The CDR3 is CASSQGEGANGANVLTF. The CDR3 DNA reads TGCGCCAGCAGCCAAGGGGAGGGGGCAAATGGGGCCAACGTCCTGACTTTC.